This T cell receptor (beta chain) comes out of a study of blood T cell repertoires in COVID-19. On the study more broadly: The United States, Italy and Spain were the sources of the acute and convalescent COVID-19 samples. T cells, B-cell-depleted T cells, or PBMCs provided the cDNA or gDNA that served as material.

As processed by the authors: Estimation of nucleated cell counts was performed using reference gene primer amplification. Profiled with immunoSEQ multiplex PCR; TCRdb holds only in-frame clones, not every one. V, J and clone size were drawn from that table, and D and trimming were deduced from the DNA. The sample yields about 74,000 clones, 60% to 80% seen once. Looked up from germline, CDR1 is MDHEN and CDR2 is SYDVKM. The CDR3 runs 16 residues. Trimming left V 4 bases short and J 4 bases short, with 14 bases between. Sequenced input: peripheral blood. The chain links TRBV28 to TRBJ1-6, with D possibly being TRBD1 (6 bases). This TCR was sampled from a man in his 70s with active or convalescent COVID-19. CDR3: CASSSFGTQYNSPLHF. DNA for the CDR3: TGTGCCAGCAGTTCCTTCGGGACACAGTATAATTCACCCCTCCACTTT. Full variable domain (missing parts from reference TRBV28 and TRBJ1-6): DVKVTQSSRYLVKRTGEKVFLECVQDMDHENMFWYRQDPGLGLRLIYFSYDVKMKEKGDIPEGYSVSREKKERFSLILESASTNQTSMYLCASSSFGTQYNSPLHFGNGTRLTVT.